The T cell receptor beta chain described here comes from a study of memory CD4+ T cells and cytomegalovirus serostatus. Measured with immunoSEQ multiplex PCR; TCRdb has only the in-frame clones, and not every one. The data hold about 57,000 clones, with over 75% observed a single time. Only a few counts were recorded for this clone. The V end was cut by 4 bases, the J end by 0 bases, with 8 bases between. Germline V lookup: CDR1 SGHRS, CDR2 YFSETQ. This CDR3 has 14 amino acids. Single viable CD3+CD4+CD8-CD45RO+ cells were sorted as the memory CD4+ T cells. Serostatus was set by detecting CMV pp150, pp28, p38, p52 IgG.

The gene calls are TRBV5-1 and TRBJ2-1; the D is unclear. The sequence was collected from an adult in good health and CMV-seronegative. The source material was memory CD4+ T cells from blood. In DNA form, the CDR3 reads TGCGCCAGCAGCCCCCTGGCCTCCTACAATGAGCAGTTCTTC. Amino acid sequence: CASSPLASYNEQFF.